The sequence of this T cell receptor (beta chain) was determined in a study of blood T cells in healthy people across ages (dated by TCRdb to the mid-2010s). Looking at the study overall: In model experiments, template switching captured roughly one uniquely barcoded TCR beta cDNA molecule for every two T cells. To track age-related changes in TCR beta repertoire diversity, the study relied on deep sequencing normalized with unique cDNA molecular identifiers. The donors were divided into four age groups: young (average around 16 years), middle-aged (about 39), aged (approximately 59) and long-lived (roughly 82). To avoid experimental bias, donors of different ages were spread randomly across the sequencing lanes. For two donors (one aged 18 to 30 and one aged 80 or older), the study analyzed two additional independent replicas of 1 million unique cDNA reads from the same blood draw.

Libraries came from 5' RACE. Sequencing was carried out with an Illumina HiSeq 2500. A second about 6 to 11 cycle PCR used a sample-barcoded 5' primer and a J-beta primer mix. A unique molecular identifier was introduced onto each TCR beta cDNA molecule by a template-switch 5' adaptor carrying 12 random nucleotides. Each sample yielded at least 3 million CDR3-containing paired-end reads. The Mint cDNA synthesis kit, primed by a TRBC-specific oligonucleotide, was used to synthesize first-strand cDNA from all RNA. Following uracil-DNA glycosylase treatment, all cDNA underwent a first 18-cycle PCR with the universal primers M1SS and BC2_uni_R. As for the authors' bioinformatics: Normalization of each sample was performed by random selection of 1 million high-quality reads, each carrying a distinct molecular identifier. Reads with shared molecular identifiers were discarded instead of being binned into consensus sequences. MiTCR, set to a Q25 quality threshold and the strictest error-elimination algorithm, was used for CDR3 identification, clonotype clustering and error correction. A nonparametric unseen species model with Euler transformation was used to estimate lower-bound total TCR beta diversity. Clones were called with MiXCR by TCRdb after fastp trimmed the public reads at Q25, and only in-frame beta chains were retained. Rows with a matching CDR3 protein are joined into one entry that keeps the most common DNA and genes. The V and J calls and clone size come from TCRdb's table, not from the authors' own analysis. A total of 1.5 million to 2 million distinct CDR3 sequences appear in this sample, roughly 27% of them only once. 7.7% of the sample belongs to the ten largest clones.

Worth noting for this clonotype: What this receptor recognizes is not known. One end of the junction fails to match germline, which may point to a read error.

Study-wide conclusions, independent of this receptor: The long-lived group showed more naive CD4+ T cells, fewer expanded clones and increased TCR diversity than the aged group, suggesting age selection. Bulk unsorted PBMC profiling prevented conclusive comparison of naive and antigen-experienced compartments. Total diversity estimates from one million sequenced T cells were considered lower bounds and underestimates. Because donor CMV infection status was unknown, age-related changes in expanded clonotypes were potentially confounded. Observed TCR beta diversity correlated strongly with the percentage of naive T cells measured by flow cytometry. As age increased, observed TCR beta diversity per million T cells dropped in a roughly linear way, and a significant reduction was already evident by age about 40.

Systemically healthy Caucasian individuals from Russia, around 39 in total and aged roughly 6 to 100 years, were included as donors. Each donor gave ten milliliters of peripheral blood, drawn into EDTA-treated Vacutainer tubes. Ficoll-Paque density-gradient centrifugation was used to isolate PBMCs, with at least 6 million per sample. Trizol reagent was used to extract total RNA from PBMCs, with at least 5.5 micrograms per sample. Naive CD45RAhigh/CD27high T cell percentages were measured by flow cytometry on a PBMC aliquot from every donor. CDR1 and CDR2, looked up from the germline V gene (reference sequence), are SGHKS and YYEKEE. The CDR3, cysteine through phenylalanine, is 17 amino acids long. Left in the record is the CDR3 DNA by itself, 51 bases read in frame from the first base.

This clonotype originated in a woman in her thirties in good health. Material for sequencing was blood. The V and J genes are TRBV5-5 and TRBJ2-7, and 7 junctional nucleotides match TRBD1. This receptor has the CDR3 CAISLEASTGSLYEQYF. The nucleotide sequence reads as follows: TGTGCCATCAGCTTGGAGGCCTCGACAGGGTCCCTCTACGAGCAGTACTTC.